The 29 T cell receptor beta chains below all came from one sample that was sequenced in a study of CD8+ T cells in alopecia areata. Treatment specified: oral pan-JAK inhibitor, 5-10 mg twice daily. After isolation, RNA underwent reverse transcription to generate cDNA as the sequencing template. TCRdb's table, derived via immunoSEQ multiplex PCR, lists solely in-frame clones and lacks some. This table has some 200,000 clones, 50% to 70% appearing once. Sequences were derived from CD4+ T cells sorted from blood, sampled at week 4, from a patient treated with tofacitinib. The origin of the receptors is a human donor with alopecia areata.

In its sample, this clone was seen a few times. The chain employs TRBV10-3 and TRBJ1-2, with D possibly being TRBD1 (5 bases). Germline CDR1 reads ENHRY; CDR2 reads SYGVKD. The V and J ends lost 3 bases and 1 base respectively, with 15 bases between them. The CDR3 consists of 16 residues. CDR3 DNA sequence: TGTGCCATCAGTGACAAAGGGACGCCGATTAACTATGGCTACACCTTC. Its translation: CAISDKGTPINYGYTF.

V gene TRBV6-1 combines with J gene TRBJ1-5; D ambiguous. The CDR3 is 13 amino acids. V lost 2 bases and J lost 3, with 5 bases in between. From germline, CDR1 is MNHNS and CDR2 SASEGT. The CDR3 here is CASSERSNQPQHF. CDR3 bases: TGTGCCAGCAGTGAAAGATCCAATCAGCCCCAGCATTTT.

The chain employs TRBV29-1 and TRBJ2-3, with D possibly being TRBD1 or TRBD2 (5 bases each). This CDR3 is built from 14 residues. Deletions cut 5 bases from V and 2 bases from J, with 14 bases between. Germline CDR1 is SQVTM and CDR2 is ANQGSEA. The DNA for the CDR3 is TGCAGCGTTCGAAAGAGGGGAATCACAGATACGCAGTATTTT. Protein sequence: CSVRKRGITDTQYF.

This chain joins TRBV6-5 and TRBJ2-5; the D is unclear. Germline-derived CDR1 and CDR2 are MNHEY and SVGAGI. V was clipped by 8 bases and J by 1 base, with 11 bases between them. The CDR3 covers 13 residues. The CDR3 nucleotides are TGTGCCAGCCGGCATCTCCTCCAAGAGACCCAGTACTTC. Translating gives CASRHLLQETQYF.

The CDR3 loop reads CASSQTAYNEQFF. The CDR3 coding sequence is TGCGCCAGCAGCCAAACTGCGTACAATGAGCAGTTCTTC. The chain recombines TRBV4-3 with TRBJ2-1; D gene uncertain. CDR3 size: 13 residues. Per the germline V gene, CDR1 is LGHNA and CDR2 is YSLEER. Trimming cost V 2 bases and J 4 bases, with 6 bases left between them.

This chain uses TRBV7-9 with TRBJ2-4; D possibly uses TRBD1 or TRBD2 (5 bases each). Germline V gene data show CDR1 as SEHNR and CDR2 as FQNEAQ (reference sequence). Trimming shortened V by 0 bases and J by 4 bases, and 10 bases separated the two germline ends. This CDR3 is built from 15 residues. CDR3 in amino acids: CASSLAPGRKNIQYF. CDR3 nucleotide sequence: TGTGCCAGCAGCTTAGCGCCGGGGCGGAAAAACATTCAGTACTTC.

This sequence joins TRBV29-1 and TRBJ1-1; D might be TRBD1 (6 bases). This CDR3 comprises 12 residues. CDR1 SQVTM and CDR2 ANQGSEA come from the germline V gene. Trimming left V 6 bases short and J 4 bases short, with 12 bases between. The CDR3 reads CSVATGITEAFF. The CDR3 DNA sequence: TGCAGCGTCGCTACAGGGATCACTGAAGCTTTCTTT.

The chain joins TRBV29-1 to TRBJ2-4, with D perhaps TRBD1 (6 bases). V lost 6 bases, J lost 5 bases, and 8 bases lay in between. Germline V CDR1 and CDR2: SQVTM, ANQGSEA. The CDR3 covers 11 residues. CDR3 bases: TGCAGCGTGGGGGCTCAAAACATTCAGTACTTC. It codes for CSVGAQNIQYF.

The chain joins TRBV29-1 to TRBJ2-1, with D maybe TRBD2 (6 bases). The CDR3 consists of 12 residues. CDR1 and CDR2 (germline): SQVTM, ANQGSEA. The germline V and J ends were trimmed by 7 bases and 5 bases, with 12 bases remaining between them. CDR3 loop: CSAGGGNNEQFF. In DNA form, the CDR3 reads TGCAGCGCCGGAGGCGGGAACAATGAGCAGTTCTTC.

With regard to this clone: This likely traces to a read error, being one base from a far larger clone. J is TRBJ1-2 and V is TRBV29-1; the D gene is possibly TRBD1 (5 bases). Trimming took off 4 bases at V and 6 bases at J, with 15 bases between the two ends. The CDR3 length is 13 residues. Per the germline V gene, CDR1 is SQVTM and CDR2 is ANQGSEA. The CDR3 nucleotides are TGCAGCGTTGTCGGGTCAGGGAGACATGGCTACACCTTC. Residues: CSVVGSGRHGYTF.

This clone showed up many times. The genes are TRBV6-1 and TRBJ1-6, with D unresolved. CDR1 MNHNS and CDR2 SASEGT come from the germline V gene. Trimming removed 1 base from V and 5 bases from J, with 9 bases in between. This CDR3 comprises 15 residues. CDR3 protein: CASSEGARNNSPLHF. The CDR3 region has the DNA TGTGCCAGCAGTGAAGGAGCACGGAATAATTCACCCCTCCACTTT.

The chain recombines TRBV29-1 with TRBJ2-6; D is ambiguous. This CDR3 comprises 12 residues. Germline lookup yields CDR1 SQVTM and CDR2 ANQGSEA. V shed 7 bases and J shed 8 bases, with 12 bases lying between them. In DNA, the CDR3 is TGCAGCGCTATCCACGGGCCCAACGTCCTGACTTTC. Translated, it gives CSAIHGPNVLTF.

The gene calls are TRBV7-9 and TRBJ2-7; D uncertain. The length of the CDR3 is 15 residues. The V end was cut by 5 bases, the J end by 2 bases, with 16 bases between. The germline V gene has CDR1 SEHNR and CDR2 FQNEAQ (reference sequence). DNA for the CDR3: TGTGCCAGCAGCCCTACAGAGCTTCAAACCTACGAGCAGTACTTC. This gives the protein CASSPTELQTYEQYF.

The V and J genes are TRBV6-1 and TRBJ2-7; 8 bases are shared with TRBD1. The CDR3 consists of 13 residues. CDR1 is MNHNS and CDR2 is SASEGT in the germline V gene. V shed 6 bases, J shed 7 bases, and the junction held 8 bases outside the gene matches. Here the CDR3 DNA reads TGTGCCAGCAGGGGGACAGGCTTGCGGGAGCAGTACTTC. Protein sequence: CASRGTGLREQYF.

This rearrangement joins TRBV30 to TRBJ2-7; a possible D gene is TRBD1 (6 bases). The CDR3 runs 11 residues. Germline V gene lookup returns CDR1 GTSNPN and CDR2 SVGIG (reference sequence). Trimming removed 7 bases from V and 2 bases from J, with 9 bases in between. The DNA for the CDR3 is TGTGCCTCATCAGGGGCCTACGAGCAGTACTTC. Protein: CASSGAYEQYF.

This chain links TRBV29-1 with TRBJ1-1, with D unresolved. CDR1 SQVTM and CDR2 ANQGSEA come from the germline V gene. The CDR3 contains 12 residues. Trimming left V 2 bases short and J 11 bases short, with 15 bases between. CDR3 in amino acids: CSVESGPLDAFF. For the CDR3, the DNA is TGCAGCGTTGAATCCGGGCCGCTCGATGCTTTCTTT.

This clone was observed many times. The chain uses TRBV23-1 and TRBJ1-2; 12 positions match TRBD1. TRBV23-1 is annotated as an ORF whose role is uncertain. With 4 bases clipped from V and 6 bases from J, the junction kept 15 bases outside the gene matches. The CDR3 consists of 18 residues. The CDR3, as DNA: TGCGCCAGCAGTCGCCCGGGACAGGGGGCGATAAAGGTAGATGGCTACACCTTC. Amino acids: CASSRPGQGAIKVDGYTF.

The chain links TRBV7-2 to TRBJ2-3; D is possibly TRBD1 or TRBD2 (6 bases each). Germline loops: CDR1 SGHTA, CDR2 FQGNSA. The CDR3 runs to 15 residues. V lost 3 bases, J lost 6 bases, and 16 bases lay in between. The CDR3 sequence is CASSFNWGAGDTQYF. The CDR3 DNA sequence: TGTGCCAGCAGCTTTAACTGGGGGGCAGGCGATACGCAGTATTTT.

The gene calls are TRBV2 and TRBJ1-6, with D hard to call. Per germline, CDR1 SNHLY and CDR2 FYNNEI. V gave up 6 bases and J gave up 9 bases, with 15 bases separating them. This CDR3 comprises 14 residues. The CDR3, as DNA: TGTGCCAGCAGCTTTGGCCGGGGTGGTTCACCCCTCCACTTT. This translates into CASSFGRGGSPLHF.

CDR3 sequence: CASSLGGQNYNEQFF. The CDR3 nucleotides read TGCGCCAGCAGCTTGGGGGGACAGAACTACAATGAGCAGTTCTTC. V usage is TRBV5-1 and J usage is TRBJ2-1; 7 nucleotides line up with TRBD1. The CDR3 is 15 residues long. V lost 0 bases, J lost 3 bases, and 3 bases stayed unmatched. The germline CDR1 and CDR2 sequences are SGHRS and YFSETQ. Using reference TRBV5-1 and TRBJ2-1 for the parts outside the CDR3, the full variable domain is KAGVTQTPRYLIKTRGQQVTLSCSPISGHRSVSWYQQTPGQGLQFLFEYFSETQRNKGNFPGRFSGRQFSNSRSEMNVSTLELGDSALYLCASSLGGQNYNEQFFGPGTRLTVL.

This clone was counted only a few times. The chain combines TRBV2 with TRBJ2-3, with 7 bases identical to TRBD1. The germline V gene encodes CDR1 SNHLY and CDR2 FYNNEI. The CDR3 has 15 amino acids. With 6 bases clipped from V and 0 bases from J, the junction kept 6 bases outside the gene matches. CDR3 DNA sequence: TGTGCCAGCAGCCAACAAGGGGGCAGCACAGATACGCAGTATTTT. Protein: CASSQQGGSTDTQYF.

J is TRBJ1-1 and V is TRBV27, with D perhaps matching TRBD1 (6 bases). Germline CDR1 is MNHEY and CDR2 is SMNVEV (reference sequence). Trimming took 7 bases from V and 6 from J, leaving 18 bases between them. The CDR3 is made up of 14 amino acids. CDR3 bases: TGTGCCAGCAAATTCAGGGGTCGGGAAGCTGAAGCTTTCTTT. Its protein is CASKFRGREAEAFF.

The chain uses TRBV27 and TRBJ1-2; no firm D call. The V gene lost 2 bases and the J gene lost 6 bases, with 7 bases spanning the gap. This CDR3 spans 12 amino acids. CDR1 and CDR2 from the germline V gene are MNHEY and SMNVEV (reference sequence). CDR3 loop: CASSLKGDGYTF. The CDR3 DNA is TGTGCCAGCAGTTTAAAGGGAGATGGCTACACCTTC.

The V gene is TRBV4-3, the J gene TRBJ2-7; tentative D call: TRBD1 (6 bases). CDR1 and CDR2 (germline): LGHNA, YSLEER. The V and J ends lost 1 base and 6 bases respectively, with 10 bases between them. This CDR3 spans 13 amino acids. The chain's CDR3 is CASSQVRGGEQYF. The CDR3 nucleotides are TGCGCCAGCAGCCAAGTTCGAGGGGGCGAGCAGTACTTC.

The gene calls are TRBV11-2 and TRBJ2-7, with D tentatively TRBD1 (6 bases). The CDR3 contains 13 residues. V lost 3 bases and J 6 bases, leaving 12 bases between the germline ends. The V gene's germline CDR1 is SGHAT and CDR2 FQNNGV. CDR3 sequence reads: CASSFKGVGEQYF. The CDR3 DNA sequence: TGTGCCAGCAGCTTTAAGGGGGTCGGCGAGCAGTACTTC.

This clone showed up just a few times. The J gene is TRBJ2-5, the V gene TRBV6-5; no definite D call. Germline V gene sequence: CDR1 MNHEY, CDR2 SVGAGI. The CDR3 is made up of 16 amino acids. The germline V and J ends were trimmed by 4 bases and 4 bases, with 19 bases remaining between them. CDR3 coding DNA: TGTGCCAGCAGTTCCCCAGGCCCAGAAGGAAGAGAGACCCAGTACTTC. This translates into CASSSPGPEGRETQYF.

The chain combines TRBV5-6 with TRBJ2-1, with a weak D call TRBD2 (6 bases). CDR1 and CDR2 from the germline V gene are SGHDT and YYEEEE. CDR3 length equals 15 residues. V lost 4 bases, J lost 0 bases, and 11 bases lay in between. The CDR3 nucleotides are TGTGCCAGCAGCGGCGGGACTCCCTCCTACAATGAGCAGTTCTTC. Its translation is CASSGGTPSYNEQFF.

The chain joins TRBV29-1 to TRBJ1-1; possibly TRBD1 for D (6 bases). This CDR3 contains 13 residues. V lost 7 bases to trimming and J lost 5 bases, with 17 bases between them. The germline V gene has CDR1 SQVTM and CDR2 ANQGSEA. This CDR3 is CSAARGGRTEAFF. CDR3 nucleotides: TGCAGCGCCGCCCGGGGGGGCCGGACTGAAGCTTTCTTT.

This clone appeared a few times. V usage is TRBV11-2 and J usage is TRBJ2-3; 10 nucleotides match TRBD2. Looked up from germline, CDR1 is SGHAT and CDR2 is FQNNGV. This CDR3 region has 16 residues. The trim removed 5 bases at V and 1 base at J, leaving 6 bases unmatched. The CDR3 sequence is CASSLNLAGGTDTQYF. The CDR3, as DNA: TGTGCCAGCAGCCTCAACCTAGCGGGGGGCACAGATACGCAGTATTTT.